A single sample is the source of the 29 T cell receptor beta chains below, sequenced in a study of cytomegalovirus exposure and HLA in healthy donors. The PCR used 60 Vbeta and 13 Jbeta primers. Profiled with immunoSEQ multiplex PCR; TCRdb holds only in-frame clones, not every one. The table lists under 250,000 clones, 82% of them singletons. Input material: PBMCs. These receptors all come from a man aged 40-49 years in good health and CMV-seropositive.

V and J are TRBV30 and TRBJ2-1; D is ambiguous. This CDR3 is built from 15 residues. Deletions cut 3 bases from V and 0 bases from J, with 12 bases between. CDR1 and CDR2 from the germline V gene are GTSNPN and SVGIG (reference sequence). CDR3 DNA sequence: TGTGCCTGGAGATCCGGTTCGAGCTCCTACAATGAGCAGTTCTTC. This translates into CAWRSGSSSYNEQFF. Based on the CDR3 plus reference TRBV30 and TRBJ2-1, the full variable domain is SQTIHQWPATLVQPVGSPLSLECTVEGTSNPNLYWYRQAAGRGLQLLFYSVGIGQISSEVPQNLSASRPQDRQFILSSKKLLLSDSGFYLCAWRSGSSSYNEQFFGPGTRLTVL.

V usage is TRBV25-1 and J usage is TRBJ1-4, with D possibly TRBD1 on 5 matching bases. Per germline, CDR1 MGHDK and CDR2 SYGVNS. Trimming removed 8 bases from V and 7 bases from J, with 14 bases in between. CDR3 size: 13 residues. This CDR3 is CASCGGGGEKLFF. The CDR3 DNA reads as TGTGCCAGCTGCGGGGGTGGTGGTGAAAAACTGTTTTTT.

This clone is a singleton in its sample. The chain has TRBV11-2 and TRBJ1-4; a weak D match, TRBD1 (5 bases). The CDR3 spans 14 residues. CDR1 is SGHAT and CDR2 is FQNNGV in the germline V gene. V lost 3 bases and J lost 5, with 10 bases in between. CDR3 sequence reads: CASSFRRGNEKLFF. The DNA for the CDR3 is TGTGCCAGCAGCTTCAGAAGGGGAAATGAAAAACTGTTTTTT. Variable domain in full (rest from reference TRBV11-2 and TRBJ1-4): EAGVAQSPRYKIIEKRQSVAFWCNPISGHATLYWYQQILGQGPKLLIQFQNNGVVDDSQLPKDRFSAERLKGVDSTLKIQPAKLEDSAVYLCASSFRRGNEKLFFGSGTQLSVL.

The V call is TRBV7-6, the J call TRBJ2-1; the match to TRBD2 covers 10 bases. The V gene end was trimmed by 1 base and the J gene end by 8 bases; junction bases not matched to a gene: 11. This CDR3 has 17 amino acids. Germline V gene lookup returns CDR1 SGHVS and CDR2 FNYEAQ. The CDR3 is CASSLGPPGLAKDEQFF. The CDR3 DNA is TGTGCCAGCAGCTTAGGGCCACCGGGACTAGCGAAGGATGAGCAGTTCTTC.

The V and J genes are TRBV19 and TRBJ1-5, with D possibly TRBD1 on 5 matching bases. The CDR3 is 13 amino acids. Between the trimmed V and J ends, which lost 7 bases and 7 bases, there was a span of 14 bases. CDR1 is LNHDA, CDR2 SQIVND, per germline (reference sequence). CDR3 DNA: TGTGCCAGTAATCAGGGAAGCCAACAGCCCCAGCATTTT. It translates to CASNQGSQQPQHF.

This chain uses TRBV7-8 with TRBJ2-7; TRBD1 matches at 7 bases. Unmatched junction bases numbered 3, after V lost 3 bases and J lost 4 bases. The CDR3 sequence is 13 residues long. CDR1 SGHVS and CDR2 FQNEAQ come from the germline V gene. The CDR3 loop is CASSFDRAYEQYV. CDR3 nucleotide sequence: TGTGCCAGCAGCTTTGACAGGGCTTACGAGCAGTACGTC.

CDR3 sequence reads: CASSSDDRDVLAGELFF. The CDR3 DNA is TGTGCCAGCAGCTCAGACGACAGGGATGTTCTCGCCGGGGAGCTGTTTTTT. This chain uses TRBV7-9 with TRBJ2-2; 7 nucleotides match TRBD1. V was pared by 4 bases and J by 6 bases, with 14 bases of the junction left unmatched. Germline V gives CDR1 SEHNR, CDR2 FQNEAQ (reference sequence). This CDR3 contains 17 residues.

The count of this clone is one. The chain has TRBV5-1 and TRBJ2-7; 7 bases are a match to TRBD2. This CDR3 has 16 residues. Germline CDR1 SGHRS, CDR2 YFSETQ. Trimming at V came to 0 bases and at J to 0 bases, leaving 6 bases not matched to a gene. DNA for the CDR3: TGCGCCAGCAGCTTGGCCGGGGGGTCCAACTCCTACGAGCAGTACTTC. Its translation is CASSLAGGSNSYEQYF.

The DNA for the CDR3 is TGCGCCAGCAGCTTGACTAGCGGGAGTTTCGGTAGCACAGATACGCAGTATTTT. Translating it yields CASSLTSGSFGSTDTQYF. The V and J genes are TRBV5-1 and TRBJ2-3, with 11 positions matching TRBD2. The CDR3 spans 18 residues. CDR1 and CDR2 from the germline V gene are SGHRS and YFSETQ. With V trimmed by 1 base and J by 0 bases, 7 bases remained unmatched.

This chain links TRBV7-9 with TRBJ2-3; D is unclear. The CDR3 contains 16 residues. V lost 6 bases and J lost 5, with 21 bases in between. Germline loops: CDR1 SEHNR, CDR2 FQNEAQ (reference sequence). CDR3 DNA: TGTGCCAGCAGTTCCCCGGTTGGGCTGGCAGGAGATACGCAGTATTTT. Protein sequence: CASSSPVGLAGDTQYF.

The chain has TRBV5-7 and TRBJ2-3, with 9 nucleotides matching TRBD2. TRBV5-7 is reported as an ORF; its role is uncertain. Losses at the gene ends were 4 bases for V and 0 bases for J; bases not matched to a gene: 6. The CDR3 contains 16 residues. The CDR3 nucleotides read TGTGCCAGCAGCCCATCAGCGGGAGGAAGCACAGATACGCAGTATTTT. Translated: CASSPSAGGSTDTQYF.

The CDR3 DNA reads TGTGCCAGCAGCTTGGTTTACAGGGACGACGAGCAGTACTTC. Residues: CASSLVYRDDEQYF. The rearrangement joins TRBV5-6 to TRBJ2-7; perhaps TRBD1 as D (6 bases). CDR3 length: 14 residues. V lost 0 bases and J lost 5, with 12 bases in between. CDR1 SGHDT and CDR2 YYEEEE come from the germline V gene.

This clone was counted once. This chain links TRBV5-1 with TRBJ1-4; 8 nucleotides align to TRBD1. V lost 0 bases to trimming and J lost 6 bases; unmatched junction nucleotides: 7. The CDR3 runs to 16 residues. Germline CDR1 and CDR2: SGHRS and YFSETQ. CDR3 amino acids: CASSLGQGARDEKLFF. The CDR3 DNA reads as TGCGCCAGCAGCTTGGGCCAGGGGGCGAGGGATGAAAAACTGTTTTTT.

V and J are TRBV6-6 and TRBJ2-1; 7 bases map to TRBD1. The CDR3 length is 14 residues. V was pared by 2 bases and J by 6 bases, with 4 bases of the junction left unmatched. Germline CDR1 is MNHNY and CDR2 is SVGAGI (reference sequence). CDR3 sequence reads: CASSYRDSTNEQFF. The CDR3 DNA is TGTGCCAGCAGTTACAGGGACAGCACCAATGAGCAGTTCTTC.

This chain connects TRBV18 to TRBJ1-1; TRBD1 might be the D (5 bases). This CDR3 is built from 15 residues. The V end lost 0 bases, the J end lost 4 bases, and 12 bases lay between the germline ends. In germline, CDR1 is KGHSH, CDR2 LQKENI. The CDR3 spells CASSPPNGGSTEAFF. In nucleotides, the CDR3 is TGTGCCAGCTCACCACCGAATGGGGGGAGCACTGAAGCTTTCTTT.

On this clone: This sample also contains other DNA sequences that code for the same CDR3. V is TRBV6-5 and J is TRBJ2-7; no clear D. This CDR3 contains 13 residues. Per germline, CDR1 MNHEY and CDR2 SVGAGI. The V end was cut by 0 bases, the J end by 4 bases, with 7 bases between. CDR3 protein: CASSYSTGYEQYF. DNA of the CDR3: TGTGCCAGCAGTTACTCGACTGGATACGAGCAGTACTTC.

The genes are TRBV21-1 and TRBJ2-1; the table names TRBD1, a call not compared with the DNA. TRBV21-1 is described as a pseudogene. This CDR3 has 17 amino acids. CDR3 in amino acids: CASTPSRGWGYYNEQFF. In DNA form, the CDR3 reads TGTGCCAGCACTCCATCCAGGGGGTGGGGATACTACAATGAGCAGTTCTTC.

CDR3 bases: TGTGCCAGCAGTATCCGCAGCGGGAGCGACGAGCAGTACTTC. Protein sequence: CASSIRSGSDEQYF. V gene TRBV6-5 combines with J gene TRBJ2-7; 8 nucleotides match TRBD2. The V gene end was trimmed by 5 bases and the J gene end by 5 bases; junction bases not matched to a gene: 8. The CDR3 covers 14 residues. CDR1 and CDR2 from the germline V gene are MNHEY and SVGAGI.

V and J are TRBV6-1 and TRBJ1-3, with 9 bases matching TRBD1. The CDR3 has 14 residues. Germline V gene lookup returns CDR1 MNHNS and CDR2 SASEGT. J gave up 9 bases and V 5 bases, and 8 bases lay outside the gene matches. The CDR3, as DNA: TGTGCCAGCAGTACCGGGACAGGGTATGGCACCATATATTTT. It codes for CASSTGTGYGTIYF.

The CDR3, as DNA: TGTGCCAGCCCTTCTGTCGTGAACACTGAAGCTTTCTTT. It specifies CASPSVVNTEAFF. V gene TRBV6-1 combines with J gene TRBJ1-1, with D hard to call. CDR1 is MNHNS, CDR2 SASEGT, per germline. The V and J ends lost 8 bases and 0 bases respectively, with 10 bases between them. This CDR3 spans 13 amino acids.

The sample holds many counts of this clone. CDR3 sequence (DNA): TGTGCCAGCAGAAGACAGGTGGCTGAAATGAACACTGAAGCTTTCTTT. Protein product: CASRRQVAEMNTEAFF. The rearrangement joins TRBV6-6 to TRBJ1-1; TRBD1 might be the D (6 bases). The CDR3 sequence is 16 residues long. CDR1 and CDR2 (germline): MNHNY, SVGAGI (reference sequence). V dropped 6 bases and J dropped 0 bases, with 17 bases sitting between them.

The genes are TRBV5-5 and TRBJ2-7; no definite D call. The V end lost 1 base, the J end lost 0 bases, and 5 bases lay between the germline ends. CDR1 SGHKS and CDR2 YYEKEE come from the germline V gene (reference sequence). This CDR3 is 13 amino acids long. The CDR3 loop is CASSLSISYEQYF. The CDR3 DNA reads as TGTGCCAGCAGCTTGAGCATCTCCTACGAGCAGTACTTC.

The chain couples TRBV9 to TRBJ2-3, with D perhaps matching TRBD2 (5 bases). CDR1 and CDR2 (germline): SGDLS, YYNGEE. Trimming shortened V by 5 bases and J by 2 bases, and 18 bases separated the two germline ends. The CDR3 length is 16 residues. The CDR3 DNA sequence: TGTGCCAGCAGTGGGAGTACACTCTCTTCCACAGATACGCAGTATTTT. This gives the protein CASSGSTLSSTDTQYF.

The chain employs TRBV2 and TRBJ2-2; TRBD1 aligns across 8 bases. The CDR3 has 15 amino acids. V trimming: 6 bases; J trimming: 6 bases; junction bases outside the gene matches: 9. Germline V gene lookup returns CDR1 SNHLY and CDR2 FYNNEI. In nucleotides, the CDR3 is TGTGCCAGCAGGGGCGGGACAGGCGGTTCCGGGGAGCTGTTTTTT. Translating it yields CASRGGTGGSGELFF. The full variable domain, rest sourced from reference TRBV2 and TRBJ2-2, is EPEVTQTPSHQVTQMGQEVILRCVPISNHLYFYWYRQILGQKVEFLVSFYNNEISEKSEIFDDQFSVERPDGSNFTLKIRSTKLEDSAMYFCASRGGTGGSGELFFGEGSRLTVL.

V and J are TRBV6-1 and TRBJ2-7; 8 bases map to TRBD2. The V gene end was trimmed by 10 bases and the J gene end by 7 bases; junction bases not matched to a gene: 12. The CDR3 totals 13 residues. Looked up from germline, CDR1 is MNHNS and CDR2 is SASEGT. CDR3 in DNA: TGTGCCACCTCACCGGGAGCGGGAGTTGAGCAGTACGTC. Translated, it gives CATSPGAGVEQYV.

There are a few counts of this clone. The rearrangement uses TRBV2 and TRBJ2-7; tentative D call: TRBD2 (7 bases). Germline V gene lookup returns CDR1 SNHLY and CDR2 FYNNEI. There are 12 residues in the CDR3. The CDR3 region has the DNA TGTGCGGAGGGGGGGAGCTCCTACGAGCAGTACTTC. Protein product: CAEGGSSYEQYF.

The CDR3 sequence: CAWRIRDREGTEAFF. The CDR3 DNA follows: TGTGCCTGGCGAATCCGGGACAGGGAGGGCACTGAAGCTTTCTTT. The chain links TRBV30 to TRBJ1-1; 9 bases align to TRBD1. V was clipped by 5 bases and J by 4 bases; unmatched bases: 11. The CDR3 has 15 amino acids. Germline V gene data show CDR1 as GTSNPN and CDR2 as SVGIG (reference sequence).

The chain uses TRBV28 and TRBJ1-1; D not certain. Trimming shortened V by 3 bases and J by 8 bases, and 13 bases separated the two germline ends. Germline lookup yields CDR1 MDHEN and CDR2 SYDVKM. The CDR3 length is 13 residues. The CDR3 region is CASSFHNPGEAFF. In DNA form, the CDR3 reads TGTGCCAGCAGTTTCCACAACCCGGGGGAAGCTTTCTTT.

On this clone itself: A read error may produce the germline difference seen at one junction end. The chain recombines TRBV7-7 with TRBJ2-2; the D gene is possibly TRBD1 (5 bases). CDR1 and CDR2 from the germline V gene are SSHAT and FNYEAQ (reference sequence). The CDR3 is 15 residues long. The CDR3 loop reads CASSLEGARTGELFF. CDR3 coding DNA: TGTGCTAGCAGTTTGGAAGGGGCGAGAACCGGGGAGCTGTTTTTT.